Here is one T cell receptor (beta chain) with its context. As yet, its antigen is unknown. The sample is drawn from a study of T cell responses to AZD1222 COVID-19 vaccine. Study-wide results and caveats: It was only after the peak T cell response that any repertoires were sampled. CD4 TCRs associated with vaccination spanned spike, dominating at 160-218 and 743-854. Epitopes outside B.1.351 and B.1.1.7 mutated regions reportedly drew nearly half of spike TCRs.

This table comes from immunoSEQ multiplex PCR, and its TCRdb copy is limited to in-frame clones, with some not included. The sample lists 85,000 to 130,000 clones, roughly nine tenths occurring once. CDR3 length equals 14 residues. Germline CDR1 is MNHEY and CDR2 is SVGAGI. V gave up 6 bases and J gave up 0 bases, with 8 bases separating them. The input for sequencing was peripheral blood, taken on day 0 of AZD1222 vaccination. The sequence was obtained from an adult in good health. This rearrangement joins TRBV6-5 to TRBJ2-2; D remains ambiguous. This CDR3 is CASRRQPNTGELFF. The DNA for the CDR3 is TGTGCCAGCAGGCGTCAGCCGAACACCGGGGAGCTGTTTTTT.